A single sample is the source of the 25 T cell receptor beta chains below, sequenced in a study of T cell repertoires in cytomegalovirus infection. TCRdb reprocessed the reads via MiXCR and lists one record per CDR3 protein. The sample lists some 390,000 distinct CDR3 sequences, 15% to 20% occurring once. The sample taken for sequencing was PBMCs. The receptor source for this set is a human donor in good health (CMV status not recorded). Some clones in this sample may be carry-over from other donors' samples.

This clonotype was detected a few times. The CDR3 coding sequence is TGTGCCACCAGTGATTCCCCGAGGGATGAGCAGTTCTTC. Translating gives CATSDSPRDEQFF. V and J are TRBV24-1 and TRBJ2-1; possible D gene TRBD2, 5 bases. With 2 bases removed from V and 8 bases from J, the gap between germline ends came to 9 bases. Germline V CDR1 and CDR2: KGHDR, SFDVKD. The CDR3 loop spans 13 amino acids.

The rearrangement joins TRBV6-2 or TRBV6-3 to TRBJ2-7, with 10 bases lining up with TRBD1. The germline V gene encodes CDR1 MNHEY and CDR2 SVGEGT. The J segment lost 3 bases and the V segment lost 0 bases, leaving 5 bases of the junction unmatched. CDR3 length: 16 amino acids. The CDR3: CASSYSGTGDLYEQYF. CDR3 in DNA: TGTGCCAGCAGTTACTCAGGGACAGGGGACCTCTACGAGCAGTACTTC.

This chain connects TRBV4-1 to TRBJ1-2; 7 nucleotides align to TRBD1. The V gene end was trimmed by 5 bases and the J gene end by 5 bases; junction bases not matched to a gene: 11. The CDR3 is 15 amino acids. CDR1 is MGHRA and CDR2 is YSYEKL in the germline V gene. The CDR3 spells CASSVGTVASYGYTF. The DNA of the CDR3 is TGCGCCAGCAGCGTTGGGACAGTTGCGTCTTATGGCTACACCTTC.

This clonotype was counted a few times. The rearrangement joins TRBV20-1 to TRBJ2-5; the match to TRBD2 covers 9 bases. V dropped 5 bases and J dropped 7; count of bases not matched to a gene: 11. Germline lookup yields CDR1 DFQATT and CDR2 SNEGSKA (reference sequence). This CDR3 has 14 residues. CDR3: CSAGGGRAELTQYF. The CDR3 nucleotides read TGCAGTGCTGGAGGCGGGAGGGCTGAGTTGACCCAGTACTTC.

The table lists this clonotype with a few counts. The chain recombines TRBV7-9 with TRBJ1-4; D possibly corresponds to TRBD1 (6 bases). V dropped 5 bases and J dropped 8 bases, with 12 bases sitting between them. This CDR3 contains 13 residues. Looked up from germline, CDR1 is SEHNR and CDR2 is FQNEAQ (reference sequence). In DNA, the CDR3 is TGTGCCAGCAGCCCACAGGGAGGCGAAAAACTGTTTTTT. Translating it yields CASSPQGGEKLFF.

The chain uses TRBV6-6 and TRBJ2-1; D gene uncertain. Trimming took off 6 bases at V and 7 bases at J, with 10 bases between the two ends. Germline CDR1 MNHNY, CDR2 SVGAGI (reference sequence). CDR3 length equals 12 residues. The CDR3 spells CASSRPRNEQFF. The CDR3 region has the DNA TGTGCCAGCAGCCGCCCTAGAAATGAGCAGTTCTTC.

This clonotype showed up many times. The chain employs TRBV7-9 and TRBJ2-3; 8 nucleotides align to TRBD2. The CDR3 loop spans 15 amino acids. With 1 base clipped from V and 5 bases from J, the junction kept 5 bases outside the gene matches. Germline V gene sequence: CDR1 SEHNR, CDR2 FQNEAQ (reference sequence). CDR3 DNA sequence: TGTGCCAGCAGCTTAGGATTCAGCGGGGGAGATACGCAGTATTTT. Its protein product is CASSLGFSGGDTQYF.

Of note for this clonotype: This may be a read error: a much more frequent sequence differs by one nucleotide. This chain joins TRBV4-3 and TRBJ2-1; 7 bases fit TRBD2. The J segment lost 5 bases and the V segment lost 3 bases, leaving 16 bases of the junction unmatched. Germline-derived CDR1 and CDR2 are LGHNA and YSLEER. The CDR3 totals 18 residues. For the CDR3, the DNA is TGCGCCAGCAGCCACGATTTATCGGGAGGCCTCCTCAACAATGAGCAGTTCTTC. Amino acids: CASSHDLSGGLLNNEQFF.

This clonotype was detected ten times or more. The chain combines TRBV7-6 with TRBJ2-5, with 7 bases that match TRBD2. V was clipped by 5 bases and J by 5 bases; unmatched bases: 17. CDR1 and CDR2 from the germline V gene are SGHVS and FNYEAQ. The CDR3 sequence is 17 residues long. CDR3 sequence reads: CASSPPGGLPPGETQYF. In DNA form, the CDR3 reads TGTGCCAGCAGCCCCCCGGGGGGACTTCCGCCAGGGGAGACCCAGTACTTC.

This clonotype was seen at least ten times. The V and J genes are TRBV7-6 and TRBJ2-5, with unresolved D. V lost 5 bases to trimming and J lost 1 base, with 5 bases between them. Germline values: CDR1 SGHVS, CDR2 FNYEAQ. The CDR3 runs 12 residues. CDR3 DNA sequence: TGTGCCAGCAGCCGGGCCCAAGAGACCCAGTACTTC. As protein: CASSRAQETQYF. Variable domain in full (rest from reference TRBV7-6 and TRBJ2-5): GAGVSQSPRYKVTKRGQDVALRCDPISGHVSLYWYRQALGQGPEFLTYFNYEAQQDKSGLPNDRFSAERPEGSISTLTIQRTEQRDSAMYRCASSRAQETQYFGPGTRLLVL.

V and J are TRBV6-1 and TRBJ1-2; 8 bases map to TRBD1. The CDR3 is 13 amino acids. CDR1 is MNHNS, CDR2 SASEGT, per germline. Unmatched junction bases numbered 4, after V lost 5 bases and J lost 5 bases. The CDR3 is CASSYRTGYGYTF. CDR3 bases: TGTGCCAGCAGTTACCGGACAGGGTATGGCTACACCTTC.

This clonotype has a count of ten or more. This chain connects TRBV7-8 to TRBJ2-5; 8 nucleotides align to TRBD2. The germline gives CDR1 SGHVS, CDR2 FQNEAQ. This CDR3 has 15 amino acids. V lost 3 bases, J lost 2 bases, and 5 bases stayed unmatched. For the CDR3, the DNA is TGTGCCAGCAGCTTGTTAGCGGGGTCACAAGAGACCCAGTACTTC. Translation gives CASSLLAGSQETQYF.

Of note for this clonotype: This may be a read error: a much more frequent sequence differs by one nucleotide. The genes are TRBV11-2 and TRBJ1-6; unclear D gene. The germline CDR1 and CDR2 sequences are SGHAT and FQNNGV. This CDR3 comprises 13 residues. Trimming took off 5 bases at V and 7 bases at J, with 9 bases between the two ends. The CDR3 loop is CASSISGNSPLHF. The CDR3 DNA reads as TGTGCCAGCAGCATTAGCGGAAATTCACCCCTCCACTTT.

This clonotype was counted between two and nine times. CDR3 sequence (DNA): TGTGCCAGCAGCGGGACGCGCTATGGCTACACCTTC. Residues: CASSGTRYGYTF. The chain recombines TRBV7-9 with TRBJ1-2, with D possibly TRBD1 on 5 matching bases. This CDR3 comprises 12 residues. CDR1 is SEHNR, CDR2 FQNEAQ, per germline (reference sequence). V was trimmed by 5 bases and J by 4 bases, leaving 8 bases between them.

This chain links TRBV7-2 with TRBJ2-7; D is ambiguous. Germline V lookup: CDR1 SGHTA, CDR2 FQGNSA. Trimming removed 1 base at V and 5 bases at J, with 9 bases between. The length of the CDR3 is 13 residues. CDR3 loop: CASSLGASDEQYF. In DNA, the CDR3 is TGTGCCAGCAGCTTAGGAGCGTCCGACGAGCAGTACTTC.

On this clonotype: This may stem from a read error, because a much larger clone lies one nucleotide away. The chain carries TRBV2 and TRBJ2-3; 7 bases are a match to TRBD1. The CDR3 is 12 amino acids. V lost 4 bases, J lost 5 bases, and 0 bases stayed unmatched. Germline V lookup: CDR1 SNHLY, CDR2 FYNNEI. This CDR3 is CASSGQGDTQYF. For the CDR3, the DNA is TGTGCCAGCAGTGGACAGGGAGATACGCAGTATTTT.

This clonotype was recorded a few times. This sequence joins TRBV20-1 and TRBJ2-7; D not resolved. The length of the CDR3 is 18 residues. Trimming took off 0 bases at V and 5 bases at J, with 26 bases between the two ends. Germline CDR1 reads DFQATT; CDR2 reads SNEGSKA (reference sequence). In DNA form, the CDR3 reads TGCAGTGCTAGAGATCTTGAGTCGTTTCTCGGCGCCCAAGACGAGCAGTACTTC. Residues: CSARDLESFLGAQDEQYF.

This clonotype was detected a few times. The chain combines TRBV29-1 with TRBJ1-1; the D is unclear. Looked up from germline, CDR1 is SQVTM and CDR2 is ANQGSEA. The CDR3 is 10 residues long. The CDR3 protein is CAAVNTEAFF. Written as DNA, the CDR3 is TGCGCGGCTGTTAACACTGAAGCTTTCTTT.

This clonotype turned up a few times. The rearrangement uses TRBV9 and TRBJ2-5; the D gene is possibly TRBD1 (6 bases). The CDR3 spans 15 residues. The germline V gene has CDR1 SGDLS and CDR2 YYNGEE. V dropped 3 bases and J dropped 2 bases, with 14 bases sitting between them. As DNA, the CDR3 is TGTGCCAGCAGCGCCTGGACAGACGCGCAAGAGACCCAGTACTTC. It codes for CASSAWTDAQETQYF.

This clonotype was picked up many times. J is TRBJ1-6 and V is TRBV7-2, with a possible D match to TRBD1 (5 bases). The CDR3 is 15 amino acids. V lost 7 bases and J lost 8, with 18 bases in between. The V gene's germline CDR1 is SGHTA and CDR2 FQGNSA. In DNA, the CDR3 is TGTGCCAGCAACCCCCAGGGTGGCGCGGATTCACCCCTCCACTTT. It translates to CASNPQGGADSPLHF.

J is TRBJ2-3 and V is TRBV11-2; D ambiguous. Trimming took 2 bases from V and 1 from J, leaving 7 bases between them. The CDR3 is 14 amino acids. CDR1 is SGHAT and CDR2 is FQNNGV in the germline V gene. The CDR3 bases are TGTGCCAGCAGCTTATCGTACCGCACAGATACGCAGTATTTT. Protein product: CASSLSYRTDTQYF. The entire variable domain, with the rest obtained from reference TRBV11-2 and TRBJ2-3, is as follows: EAGVAQSPRYKIIEKRQSVAFWCNPISGHATLYWYQQILGQGPKLLIQFQNNGVVDDSQLPKDRFSAERLKGVDSTLKIQPAKLEDSAVYLCASSLSYRTDTQYFGPGTRLTVL.

To note about this clonotype: One end of the junction fails to match germline, which may point to a read error. The chain couples TRBV6-6 to TRBJ2-5; TRBD1 agrees at 7 bases. The CDR3 is 12 residues long. CDR1 and CDR2 from the germline V gene are MNHNY and SVGAGI (reference sequence). CDR3 nucleotides: TGTGCCAGCACTTACAGGGGTGGGACCCAGTACTTC. Its protein product is CASTYRGGTQYF.

This clonotype showed up many times. CDR3 sequence (DNA): TGTGCCAGCAGTCCAAGGCGAGCCAAGAGCCGGGGAGAGACCCAGTACTTC. Translation: CASSPRRAKSRGETQYF. The chain couples TRBV28 to TRBJ2-5; D possibly corresponds to TRBD2 (5 bases). Germline loops: CDR1 MDHEN, CDR2 SYDVKM. The CDR3 contains 17 residues. V lost 5 bases and J 4 bases, leaving 23 bases between the germline ends. Supplemented by reference TRBV28 and TRBJ2-5, the full variable domain reads DVKVTQSSRYLVKRTGEKVFLECVQDMDHENMFWYRQDPGLGLRLIYFSYDVKMKEKGDIPEGYSVSREKKERFSLILESASTNQTSMYLCASSPRRAKSRGETQYFGPGTRLLVL.

There are many counts of this clonotype. This chain joins TRBV7-2 and TRBJ2-5, with a tentative D call TRBD2 (6 bases). Trimming pared 5 bases from V and 4 bases from J, leaving 11 bases between. Germline-derived CDR1 and CDR2 are SGHTA and FQGNSA. The CDR3 loop spans 13 amino acids. This chain's CDR3 is CASSPQGGETQYF. CDR3 bases: TGTGCCAGCAGCCCTCAGGGAGGAGAGACCCAGTACTTC.

With respect to this clonotype: Lacking the conserved final phenylalanine or tryptophan, this CDR3 likely reflects a read error. The chain employs TRBV7-2 and TRBJ2-2, with D unresolved. The CDR3 extends over 12 amino acids. Between the trimmed V and J ends, which lost 6 bases and 6 bases, there was a span of 8 bases. Germline CDR1 reads SGHTA; CDR2 reads FQGNSA. The CDR3 loop reads CASRQYAGELFV. CDR3 in DNA: TGTGCCAGCAGACAGTACGCCGGGGAGCTGTTTGTT.